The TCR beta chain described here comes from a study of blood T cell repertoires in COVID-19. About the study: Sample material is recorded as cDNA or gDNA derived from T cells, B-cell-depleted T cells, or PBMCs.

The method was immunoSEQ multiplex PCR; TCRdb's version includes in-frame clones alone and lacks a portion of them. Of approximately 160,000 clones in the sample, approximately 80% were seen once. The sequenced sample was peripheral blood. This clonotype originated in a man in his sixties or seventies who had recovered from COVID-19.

In DNA form, the CDR3 reads TGTGCCAGCAGTCCAACAGACCACTCTGGAAACACCATATATTTT. Amino acids: CASSPTDHSGNTIYF. This chain uses TRBV4-2 with TRBJ1-3; D gene unclear. CDR3 length equals 15 residues. Trimming cost V 6 bases and J 0 bases, with 12 bases left between them. The V gene's germline CDR1 is LGHNA and CDR2 YNFKEQ.